This entry lists 20 T cell receptor beta chains sequenced from one sample in a study of T-cell memory formation after mild COVID-19. Using its own MiXCR run on the 5' RACE reads, TCRdb lists one record per CDR3 protein. The sample contains 35,000 to 45,000 distinct CDR3 sequences, 6% to 8% of which appear only once. The sequenced material came from PBMCs or a T cell subset sorted from them (not recorded which). The receptors shown here come from a young man who had mild COVID-19 (a few samples of this study predate the infection). Cell type and time point are not known.

This clonotype was seen more than once but under ten times. The chain is built from TRBV3-1 and TRBJ2-7; D gene uncertain. The CDR3 runs to 14 residues. V was trimmed by 4 bases and J by 5 bases, leaving 15 bases between them. From germline, CDR1 is LGHDT and CDR2 YNNKEL (reference sequence). The CDR3 loop is CASSPQVSSHEQYV. For the CDR3, the DNA is TGTGCCAGCAGCCCTCAGGTTAGCTCTCACGAGCAGTACGTC.

This clonotype was seen a handful of times. V is TRBV5-6 and J is TRBJ2-7; the D gene is possibly TRBD2 (6 bases). The germline V gene has CDR1 SGHDT and CDR2 YYEEEE. The CDR3 runs 15 residues. Trimming pared 2 bases from V and 5 bases from J, leaving 17 bases between. CDR3 nucleotides: TGTGCCAGCAGCTTTAGCTTGCGGGGAACCCACGAGCAGTACTTC. It translates to CASSFSLRGTHEQYF.

This clonotype was observed many times. The V call is TRBV10-2, the J call TRBJ2-7, with 12 bases fitting TRBD1. The germline V gene encodes CDR1 WSHSY and CDR2 SAAADI. Trimming cost V 6 bases and J 7 bases; bases outside gene matches: 10. There are 15 residues in the CDR3. The CDR3: CASSAPGQGAREQYF. In nucleotides, the CDR3 is TGCGCCAGCAGCGCACCGGGACAGGGGGCGCGGGAGCAGTACTTC.

This clonotype was seen a few times. The J gene is TRBJ1-2, the V gene TRBV29-1, with D hard to call. The CDR3 is 14 amino acids. CDR1 and CDR2 from the germline V gene are SQVTM and ANQGSEA. V was clipped by 3 bases and J by 4 bases, with 15 bases between them. CDR3 sequence (DNA): TGCAGCGTTGATGAAATCGGAGCAACCTATGGCTACACCTTC. Its translation is CSVDEIGATYGYTF. The entire variable domain, with the rest obtained from reference TRBV29-1 and TRBJ1-2, is as follows: SAVISQKPSRDICQRGTSLTIQCQVDSQVTMMFWYRQQPGQSLTLIATANQGSEATYESGFVIDKFPISRPNLTFSTLTVSNMSPEDSSIYLCSVDEIGATYGYTFGSGTRLTVV.

This clonotype was observed a handful of times. J is TRBJ2-3 and V is TRBV28; 8 bases agree with TRBD2. The CDR3 spans 13 residues. The V and J ends lost 6 bases and 11 bases, in that order; junction bases with no gene match: 10. Germline CDR1 and CDR2: MDHEN and SYDVKM. The CDR3 region has the DNA TGTGCCAGCAGCCCAGGACTAGCTGTGATGCAGTATTTT. Protein: CASSPGLAVMQYF.

In DNA form, the CDR3 reads TGCAGTGCTAAATCATCTCTGGGGCGGCCCCAGCATTTT. Protein product: CSAKSSLGRPQHF. V is TRBV20-1 and J is TRBJ1-5, with D perhaps TRBD1 (5 bases). V lost 4 bases to trimming and J lost 9 bases, with 16 bases between them. The germline V gene has CDR1 DFQATT and CDR2 SNEGSKA (reference sequence). CDR3 length: 13 residues.

This clonotype was counted between two and nine times. The V and J genes are TRBV18 and TRBJ1-6, with no clear D. Trimming stripped 3 bases from V and 8 bases from J, with 8 bases between. Germline CDR1 KGHSH, CDR2 LQKENI. The CDR3 is 13 residues long. Here the CDR3 DNA reads TGTGCCAGCTCACCGGTTGCAGATTCACCCCTCCACTTT. Its translation is CASSPVADSPLHF.

The table lists this clonotype with a few counts. The gene calls are TRBV14 and TRBJ2-3; D is uncertain. The CDR3 totals 12 residues. The germline V and J ends were trimmed by 1 base and 8 bases, with 7 bases remaining between them. Germline CDR1 reads SGHDN; CDR2 reads FVKESK. The CDR3 reads CASSQGGGTQYF. CDR3 bases: TGTGCCAGCAGCCAAGGTGGCGGTACGCAGTATTTT. The whole variable domain, remainder taken from reference TRBV14 and TRBJ2-3, is EAGVTQFPSHSVIEKGQTVTLRCDPISGHDNLYWYRRVMGKEIKFLLHFVKESKQDESGMPNNRFLAERTGGTYSTLKVQPAELEDSGVYFCASSQGGGTQYFGPGTRLTVL.

V gene TRBV15 combines with J gene TRBJ2-7; D gene uncertain. CDR1 is LNHNV and CDR2 is YYDKDF in the germline V gene (reference sequence). This CDR3 contains 15 residues. V was clipped by 0 bases and J by 2 bases, with 11 bases between them. The CDR3 region has the DNA TGTGCCACCAGCAGAGATTCGGCAGGTGCCTACGAGCAGTACTTC. Amino acids: CATSRDSAGAYEQYF.

At least ten counts were recorded for this clonotype. J is TRBJ1-1 and V is TRBV6-6; tentative D call: TRBD1 (5 bases). Trimming took 0 bases from V and 3 from J, leaving 11 bases between them. There are 15 residues in the CDR3. Germline V gives CDR1 MNHNY, CDR2 SVGAGI (reference sequence). CDR3 nucleotides: TGTGCCAGCAGTTACTCGCTGGGGCTCCACACTGAAGCTTTCTTT. Protein: CASSYSLGLHTEAFF.

This clonotype was detected a few times. This chain joins TRBV12-3 or TRBV12-4 and TRBJ2-3; tentatively, D is TRBD2 (5 bases). This CDR3 is built from 16 residues. The ends were cut back, 2 bases at V and 0 bases at J, with 12 bases in the middle. The CDR3 DNA sequence: TGTGCCAGCAGTTTACGGGGAACACCTAGCACAGATACGCAGTATTTT. This encodes CASSLRGTPSTDTQYF.

Ten or more counts support this clonotype. V and J are TRBV7-8 and TRBJ2-7; D may be TRBD1 (6 bases). Trimming took off 2 bases at V and 5 bases at J, with 10 bases between the two ends. This CDR3 region has 13 residues. Per the germline V gene, CDR1 is SGHVS and CDR2 is FQNEAQ. The CDR3 protein is CASSLNREDEQYF. DNA of the CDR3: TGTGCCAGCAGCTTAAACAGGGAAGACGAGCAGTACTTC. The full variable domain, with the rest looked up from reference TRBV7-8 and TRBJ2-7, is GAGVSQSPRYKVAKRGQDVALRCDPISGHVSLFWYQQALGQGPEFLTYFQNEAQLDKSGLPSDRFFAERPEGSVSTLKIQRTQQEDSAVYLCASSLNREDEQYFGPGTRLTVT.

This sequence joins TRBV10-3 and TRBJ2-7; 8 bases map to TRBD1. The CDR3 is made up of 14 amino acids. V lost 7 bases and J lost 1; bases outside the gene matches: 6. Germline CDR1 ENHRY, CDR2 SYGVKD. The CDR3 loop reads CAIKKDRASYEQYV. The DNA of the CDR3 is TGTGCCATCAAGAAGGACAGGGCGTCCTACGAGCAGTACGTC.

The table lists this clonotype with a few counts. The chain recombines TRBV18 with TRBJ2-3; D assignment may be TRBD1 or TRBD2 (5 bases each). This CDR3 is 15 amino acids long. Germline V gene lookup returns CDR1 KGHSH and CDR2 LQKENI. Trimming cost V 3 bases and J 6 bases, with 16 bases left between them. The CDR3 nucleotides read TGTGCCAGCTCACCCTGGGACGGACTCGGGGATACGCAGTATTTT. This sequence encodes CASSPWDGLGDTQYF.

The chain combines TRBV7-2 with TRBJ2-4, with TRBD1 as a possible D gene (5 bases). The CDR3 extends over 16 amino acids. Trimming left V 1 base short and J 4 bases short, with 14 bases between. Germline lookup yields CDR1 SGHTA and CDR2 FQGNSA. Here the CDR3 reads CASSLGGQGIKNIQYF. CDR3 sequence (DNA): TGTGCCAGCAGCTTAGGGGGTCAGGGAATTAAAAACATTCAGTACTTC.

In DNA, the CDR3 is TGTGCCAGCAGCCCTTCAGAGGTTTCAAACTATGGCTACACCTTC. This translates into CASSPSEVSNYGYTF. The chain combines TRBV7-9 with TRBJ1-2; D remains unclear. V lost 5 bases and J 2 bases, leaving 15 bases between the germline ends. CDR3 length equals 15 residues. The germline V gene has CDR1 SEHNR and CDR2 FQNEAQ (reference sequence).

This clonotype was counted a few times. V and J are TRBV4-2 and TRBJ1-1; D unresolved. The CDR3 runs to 15 residues. The germline gives CDR1 LGHNA, CDR2 YNFKEQ. The V end was cut by 6 bases, the J end by 3 bases, with 17 bases between. The CDR3 is CASRRREGGDTEAFF. In DNA, the CDR3 is TGTGCCAGCAGACGGCGAGAAGGCGGGGACACTGAAGCTTTCTTT.

This clonotype was found a few times. The V call is TRBV4-3, the J call TRBJ2-5; D is unresolved. Per the germline V gene, CDR1 is LGHNA and CDR2 is YSLEER. V shed 1 base and J shed 3 bases, with 6 bases lying between them. CDR3 size: 13 residues. The CDR3 coding sequence is TGCGCCAGCAGCCAAGGGGCGAAAGAGACCCAGTACTTC. This sequence encodes CASSQGAKETQYF.

This clonotype was detected many times. The CDR3 spells CASSSGSYGYTF. Here the CDR3 DNA reads TGCGCCAGCAGTTCCGGAAGCTATGGCTACACCTTC. This chain connects TRBV5-1 to TRBJ1-2; D call uncertain. The CDR3 length is 12 residues. Trimming took off 5 bases at V and 4 bases at J, with 9 bases between the two ends. Germline V gene lookup returns CDR1 SGHRS and CDR2 YFSETQ. The variable domain in full, completed from reference TRBV5-1 and TRBJ1-2, reads KAGVTQTPRYLIKTRGQQVTLSCSPISGHRSVSWYQQTPGQGLQFLFEYFSETQRNKGNFPGRFSGRQFSNSRSEMNVSTLELGDSALYLCASSSGSYGYTFGSGTRLTVV.

The chain employs TRBV2 and TRBJ1-1; D might be TRBD1 (6 bases). The V gene lost 4 bases and the J gene lost 1 base, with 13 bases spanning the gap. The CDR3 runs 15 residues. Germline-derived CDR1 and CDR2 are SNHLY and FYNNEI. CDR3 protein: CASSAPGTRNTEAFF. Here the CDR3 DNA reads TGTGCCAGCAGTGCCCCCGGGACAAGGAACACTGAAGCTTTCTTT.